These 6 T cell receptor beta chains share one sample of origin, sequenced in a study of cytomegalovirus exposure and HLA in healthy donors. With 60 Vbeta and 13 Jbeta primers, the PCR was carried out. Here immunoSEQ multiplex PCR was the method, and the copy in TCRdb shows in-frame clones only, minus some. This sample has under 250,000 clones, with nearly 80% found just once. Sample: PBMCs. The receptors were sampled from a male donor in good health and CMV-seronegative.

This clone appeared a single time. The rearrangement joins TRBV30 to TRBJ1-1, with D tentatively TRBD1 (5 bases). Germline values: CDR1 GTSNPN, CDR2 SVGIG (reference sequence). V gave up 5 bases and J gave up 4 bases, with 14 bases separating them. This CDR3 region has 13 residues. In DNA form, the CDR3 reads TGTGCCTGGGTCCAAAGGGGCGTCACTGAAGCTTTCTTT. Its translation is CAWVQRGVTEAFF.

This clone was detected a few times. The chain recombines TRBV5-1 with TRBJ2-7; 7 bases line up with TRBD2. Germline V gene sequence: CDR1 SGHRS, CDR2 YFSETQ. Trimming cost V 4 bases and J 2 bases; bases outside gene matches: 9. The CDR3 extends over 15 amino acids. The CDR3 spells CASSERGGATYEQYF. The CDR3 nucleotides are TGCGCCAGCAGCGAGCGCGGGGGAGCCACCTACGAGCAGTACTTC.

This chain joins TRBV4-3 and TRBJ2-7, with 8 bases aligning to TRBD2. The trim removed 1 base at V and 3 bases at J, leaving 11 bases unmatched. The CDR3 is 17 amino acids. CDR1 LGHNA and CDR2 YSLEER come from the germline V gene. The CDR3 nucleotides are TGCGCCAGCAGCCAAGTTCCCCTAAGCGGGAGTTACTACGAGCAGTACTTC. Amino acids: CASSQVPLSGSYYEQYF.

The chain uses TRBV25-1 and TRBJ2-2; TRBD2 agrees at 7 bases. Germline V lookup: CDR1 MGHDK, CDR2 SYGVNS. The V gene end was trimmed by 5 bases and the J gene end by 6 bases; junction bases not matched to a gene: 9. The CDR3 is made up of 15 amino acids. The CDR3 DNA reads TGTGCCAGCAGTACACCAATCCGGGGGGCCGGGGAGCTGTTTTTT. Translated: CASSTPIRGAGELFF.

The chain is built from TRBV4-3 and TRBJ1-2; D perhaps matches TRBD1 (6 bases). Trimming left V 3 bases short and J 4 bases short, with 12 bases between. CDR1 and CDR2 from the germline V gene are LGHNA and YSLEER. The CDR3 contains 14 residues. CDR3 sequence: CASSQGASGYGYTF. The CDR3 DNA follows: TGCGCCAGCAGCCAGGGGGCTTCTGGCTATGGCTACACCTTC.

The V and J genes are TRBV27 and TRBJ2-1; TRBD1 agrees at 7 bases. CDR3 size: 14 residues. The V and J ends lost 4 bases and 7 bases, in that order; junction bases with no gene match: 7. Germline V gene lookup returns CDR1 MNHEY and CDR2 SMNVEV (reference sequence). In DNA form, the CDR3 reads TGTGCCAGCAGTTGGGCAGGGGGTGTAAATGAGCAGTTCTTC. It translates to CASSWAGGVNEQFF.